One sample yielded the 5 T cell receptor beta chains listed below, sequenced in a study of OX40 agonist ivuxolimab in advanced cancers. TCRdb keeps only in-frame clones here, not all; method: immunoSEQ multiplex PCR. Here the sample spans tens of thousands of clones, 89% being singletons. The starting material was CD4+ or CD8+ T cells sorted from blood, obtained in a trial of the OX40 agonist ivuxolimab. These receptor sequences come from an adult with an advanced solid tumor such as melanoma, head and neck, liver or kidney cancer.

V is TRBV4-2 and J is TRBJ2-7; D is undetermined. The V and J ends lost 0 bases and 6 bases respectively, with 15 bases between them. This CDR3 has 15 amino acids. Per the germline V gene, CDR1 is LGHNA and CDR2 is YNFKEQ. CDR3 sequence reads: CASSQDTGPWGEQYF. The CDR3 DNA is TGTGCCAGCAGCCAAGATACCGGACCGTGGGGCGAGCAGTACTTC.

The chain recombines TRBV7-4 with TRBJ1-5, with TRBD1 matching 7 bases. The CDR3 totals 14 residues. J gave up 7 bases and V 6 bases, and 9 bases lay outside the gene matches. CDR1 and CDR2 (germline): SGHVT, SQSDAQ. The CDR3 loop reads CASSYTGEWQPQHF. The CDR3 region has the DNA TGTGCCAGCAGTTACACAGGGGAATGGCAGCCCCAGCATTTT.

The chain is built from TRBV7-2 and TRBJ2-1, with D unclear. The V gene's germline CDR1 is SGHTA and CDR2 FQGNSA. This CDR3 region has 12 residues. Trimming stripped 1 base from V and 10 bases from J, with 8 bases between. Here the CDR3 DNA reads TGTGCCAGCAGCTTAGTCGGCGGAGAGCAGTTCTTC. It encodes CASSLVGGEQFF.

In DNA form, the CDR3 reads TGTGCCAGCAGCTTTGGACAGAGTAACACCGGGGAGCTGTTTTTT. Translation: CASSFGQSNTGELFF. The J gene is TRBJ2-2, the V gene TRBV11-1, with D possibly matching TRBD1 (6 bases). Trimming cost V 3 bases and J 2 bases, with 10 bases left between them. Germline loops: CDR1 SGHAT, CDR2 FQDESV (reference sequence). The CDR3 is made up of 15 amino acids.

This clone was counted between two and nine times. This chain joins TRBV6-5 and TRBJ2-7; D call uncertain. This CDR3 spans 13 amino acids. Trimming stripped 0 bases from V and 5 bases from J, with 8 bases between. CDR1 MNHEY and CDR2 SVGAGI come from the germline V gene. The CDR3 sequence is CASSYSKTDEQYF. In DNA form, the CDR3 reads TGTGCCAGCAGTTACTCGAAGACCGACGAGCAGTACTTC.